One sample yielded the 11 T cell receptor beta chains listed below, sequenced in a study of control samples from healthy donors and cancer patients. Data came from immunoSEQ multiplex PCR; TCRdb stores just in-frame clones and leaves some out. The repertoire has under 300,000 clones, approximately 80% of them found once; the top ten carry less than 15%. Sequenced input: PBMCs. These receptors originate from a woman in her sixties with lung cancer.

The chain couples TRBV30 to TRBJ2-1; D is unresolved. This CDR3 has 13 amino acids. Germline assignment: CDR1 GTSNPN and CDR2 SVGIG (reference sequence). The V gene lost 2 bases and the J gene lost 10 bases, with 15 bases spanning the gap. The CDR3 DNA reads TGTGCCTGGAGTCCAGCCTGGCCCAGGGAGCAGTTCTTC. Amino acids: CAWSPAWPREQFF.

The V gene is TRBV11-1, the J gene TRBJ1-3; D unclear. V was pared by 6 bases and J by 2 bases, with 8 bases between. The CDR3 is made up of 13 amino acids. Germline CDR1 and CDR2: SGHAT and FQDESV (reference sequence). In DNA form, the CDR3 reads TGTGCCAGCAGTCGGGAGGCTGGAAACACCATATATTTT. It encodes CASSREAGNTIYF.

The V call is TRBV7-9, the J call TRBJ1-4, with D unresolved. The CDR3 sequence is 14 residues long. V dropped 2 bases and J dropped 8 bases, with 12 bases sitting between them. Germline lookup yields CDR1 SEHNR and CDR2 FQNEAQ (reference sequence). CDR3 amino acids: CASSLRPEGEKLFF. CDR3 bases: TGTGCCAGCAGCTTAAGGCCAGAGGGCGAAAAACTGTTTTTT.

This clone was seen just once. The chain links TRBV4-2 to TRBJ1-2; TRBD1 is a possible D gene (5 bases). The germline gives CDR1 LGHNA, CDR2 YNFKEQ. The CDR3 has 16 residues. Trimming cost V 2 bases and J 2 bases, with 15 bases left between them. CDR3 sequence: CASSQPGAAINYGYTF. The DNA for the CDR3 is TGTGCCAGCAGCCAACCCGGGGCCGCGATCAACTATGGCTACACCTTC.

The CDR3 is CASSLFRGGNTGELFF. The CDR3 DNA is TGTGCCAGCAGCTTGTTCCGGGGGGGGAACACCGGGGAGCTGTTTTTT. The chain links TRBV5-4 to TRBJ2-2, with 8 bases that match TRBD2. CDR3 length equals 16 residues. With 1 base clipped from V and 1 base from J, the junction kept 3 bases outside the gene matches. Germline V CDR1 and CDR2: SGHNT, YYREEE (reference sequence).

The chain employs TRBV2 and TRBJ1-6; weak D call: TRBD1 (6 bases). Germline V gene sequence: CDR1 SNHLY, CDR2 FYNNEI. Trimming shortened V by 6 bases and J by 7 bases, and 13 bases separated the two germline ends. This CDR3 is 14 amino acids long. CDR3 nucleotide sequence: TGTGCCAGCAGGGATACAGGGAGGAATTCACCCCTCCACTTT. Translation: CASRDTGRNSPLHF.

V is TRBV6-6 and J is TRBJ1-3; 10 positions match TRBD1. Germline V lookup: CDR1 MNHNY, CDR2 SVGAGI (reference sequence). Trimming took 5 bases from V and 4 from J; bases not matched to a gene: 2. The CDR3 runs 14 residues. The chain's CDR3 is CASSRDRGGNTIYF. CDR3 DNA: TGTGCCAGCAGTAGGGACAGGGGAGGAAACACCATATATTTT.

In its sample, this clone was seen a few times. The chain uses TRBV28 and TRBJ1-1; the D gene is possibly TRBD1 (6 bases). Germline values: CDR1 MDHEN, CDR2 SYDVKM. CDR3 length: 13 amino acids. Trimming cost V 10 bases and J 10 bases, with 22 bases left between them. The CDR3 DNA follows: TGTGCCACCTATGGGGGGGGCGCCTCTCGAGCTTTCTTT. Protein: CATYGGGASRAFF.

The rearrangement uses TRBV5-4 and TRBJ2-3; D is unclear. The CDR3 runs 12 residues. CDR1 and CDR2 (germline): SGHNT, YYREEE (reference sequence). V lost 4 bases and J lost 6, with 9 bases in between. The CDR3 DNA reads TGTGCCAGCAGCCCGTCGTTCGATACGCAGTATTTT. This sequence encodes CASSPSFDTQYF.

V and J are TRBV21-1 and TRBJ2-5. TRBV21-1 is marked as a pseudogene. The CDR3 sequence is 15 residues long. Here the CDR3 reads CASSPPALWGETQYF. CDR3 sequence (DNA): TGTGCCAGCAGCCCTCCGGCCCTCTGGGGGGAGACCCAGTACTTC.

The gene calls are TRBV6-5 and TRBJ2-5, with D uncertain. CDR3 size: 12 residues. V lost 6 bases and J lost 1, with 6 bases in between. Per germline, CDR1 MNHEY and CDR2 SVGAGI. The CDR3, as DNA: TGTGCCAGCAGCAGATTCCAAGAGACCCAGTACTTC. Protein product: CASSRFQETQYF.